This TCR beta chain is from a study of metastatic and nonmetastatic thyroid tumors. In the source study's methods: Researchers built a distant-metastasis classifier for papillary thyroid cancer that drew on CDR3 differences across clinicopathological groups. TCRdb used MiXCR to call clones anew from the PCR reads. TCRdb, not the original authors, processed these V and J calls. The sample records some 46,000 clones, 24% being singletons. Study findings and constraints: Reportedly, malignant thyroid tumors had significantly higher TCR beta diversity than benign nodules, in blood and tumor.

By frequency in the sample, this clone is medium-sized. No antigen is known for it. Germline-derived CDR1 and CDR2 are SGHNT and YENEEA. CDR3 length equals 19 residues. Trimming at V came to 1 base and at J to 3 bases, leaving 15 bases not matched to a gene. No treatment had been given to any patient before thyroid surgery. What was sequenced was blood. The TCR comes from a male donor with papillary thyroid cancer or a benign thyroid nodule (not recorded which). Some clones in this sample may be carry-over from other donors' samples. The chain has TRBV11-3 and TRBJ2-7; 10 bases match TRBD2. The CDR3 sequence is CASSLGCLAGVLIYYEQYF. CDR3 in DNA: TGTGCCAGCAGCTTAGGATGCCTAGCGGGAGTCCTTATTTACTACGAGCAGTACTTC.